One and the same sample provided the 14 T cell receptor beta chains below, sequenced in a study of blood T cell repertoires in COVID-19. Produced via immunoSEQ multiplex PCR; TCRdb's table is partial and in-frame only. Of tens of thousands of clones in the sample, roughly 90% were seen once. The specimen sequenced was peripheral blood. The receptor set was obtained from a human donor in a cohort sampled during active COVID-19.

This rearrangement joins TRBV3-1 (or the pseudogene TRBV3-2) to TRBJ2-7; a possible D gene is TRBD2 (5 bases). Trimming left V 1 base short and J 1 base short, with 11 bases between. The CDR3 covers 15 residues. The V gene's germline CDR1 is LGHDT and CDR2 YNNKEL (reference sequence). This CDR3 reads CASSQGWRISYEQYF. The CDR3 nucleotides read TGTGCCAGCAGCCAAGGTTGGAGGATTTCCTACGAGCAGTACTTC.

This chain links TRBV7-6 with TRBJ1-6; D is unresolved. Germline assignment: CDR1 SGHVS and CDR2 FNYEAQ. The CDR3 sequence is 18 residues long. V lost 1 base and J lost 0, with 13 bases in between. Here the CDR3 DNA reads TGTGCCAGCAGCTTAGAGATAGCAAGGAGCTCCTATAATTCACCCCTCCACTTT. It codes for CASSLEIARSSYNSPLHF.

This rearrangement joins TRBV15 to TRBJ2-7; weak D call: TRBD1 (5 bases). The V end was cut by 1 base, the J end by 2 bases, with 12 bases between. In germline, CDR1 is LNHNV, CDR2 YYDKDF (reference sequence). This CDR3 spans 15 amino acids. CDR3 region: CATSRASQGTYEQYF. The DNA of the CDR3 is TGTGCCACCAGCAGAGCTTCCCAGGGTACCTACGAGCAGTACTTC.

The V gene is TRBV4-1, the J gene TRBJ2-2; 8 bases are shared with TRBD2. Unmatched junction bases numbered 7, after V lost 3 bases and J lost 4 bases. The CDR3 is 16 residues long. CDR1 is MGHRA and CDR2 is YSYEKL in the germline V gene. CDR3 coding DNA: TGCGCCAGCAGCCAGGGGCCGGGGGGGCGCACCGGGGAGCTGTTTTTT. Amino acids: CASSQGPGGRTGELFF.

The CDR3 nucleotides are TGTGCCAGCAGCTTTAGAGCGGGAGGGCCGGTGGATGAGCAGTTCTTC. This codes for CASSFRAGGPVDEQFF. The chain employs TRBV5-6 and TRBJ2-1; 10 positions match TRBD2. After removal of 2 bases from V and 8 bases from J, the junction contained 10 bases not matched to a gene. The CDR3 totals 16 residues. In germline, CDR1 is SGHDT, CDR2 YYEEEE.

The chain combines TRBV28 with TRBJ2-5, with a tentative D call TRBD2 (6 bases). V dropped 5 bases and J dropped 2 bases, with 15 bases sitting between them. The CDR3 totals 15 residues. Looked up from germline, CDR1 is MDHEN and CDR2 is SYDVKM. The CDR3 region has the DNA TGTGCCAGCAGTAAAGCCCGGGGGATTCAAGAGACCCAGTACTTC. Translated: CASSKARGIQETQYF.

V gene TRBV6-2 or TRBV6-3 combines with J gene TRBJ2-6, with 8 bases aligning to TRBD1. The junction had 3 bases not matched to a gene; V was cut back by 5 bases and J by 0 bases. The length of the CDR3 is 16 residues. CDR1 is MNHEY, CDR2 SVGEGT, per germline. CDR3 sequence reads: CASSDRGSSGANVLTF. The CDR3 DNA reads as TGTGCCAGCAGTGACAGGGGTAGCTCTGGGGCCAACGTCCTGACTTTC.

This clone was seen only a few times. The chain uses TRBV10-3 and TRBJ1-2; 8 positions agree with TRBD1. Looked up from germline, CDR1 is ENHRY and CDR2 is SYGVKD. Trimming at V came to 10 bases and at J to 0 bases, leaving 13 bases not matched to a gene. The CDR3 extends over 16 amino acids. CDR3 DNA: TGTGCCAGCTTACCCGGTCAGGGGGCACCTAACTATGGCTACACCTTC. As protein: CASLPGQGAPNYGYTF.

This chain joins TRBV19 and TRBJ1-2; 7 bases align to TRBD1. Germline V gene sequence: CDR1 LNHDA, CDR2 SQIVND (reference sequence). J was trimmed by 3 bases and V by 5 bases; bases with no gene match: 12. The CDR3 totals 16 residues. CDR3 DNA: TGTGCCAGTAGTTCGTTGCGACAGGGTGGGGACTATGGCTACACCTTC. Its protein product is CASSSLRQGGDYGYTF.

The CDR3 DNA follows: TGTGCCAGCAGAAGAAGCGGGGACTTTTACAATGAGCAGTTCTTC. This gives the protein CASRRSGDFYNEQFF. This chain connects TRBV28 to TRBJ2-1; 7 bases are a match to TRBD2. CDR3 size: 15 residues. The trim removed 6 bases at V and 4 bases at J, leaving 9 bases unmatched. CDR1 MDHEN and CDR2 SYDVKM come from the germline V gene.

The V and J genes are TRBV19 and TRBJ2-7; perhaps TRBD1 as D (5 bases). The germline V and J ends were trimmed by 3 bases and 1 base, with 13 bases remaining between them. Per germline, CDR1 LNHDA and CDR2 SQIVND (reference sequence). The CDR3 has 15 residues. CDR3 nucleotides: TGTGCCAGTAGTATGCGACAGTCTAATTCCTACGAGCAGTACTTC. Protein sequence: CASSMRQSNSYEQYF.

The V call is TRBV19, the J call TRBJ2-7, with D possibly matching TRBD2 (5 bases). This CDR3 is 14 amino acids long. Per germline, CDR1 LNHDA and CDR2 SQIVND (reference sequence). Trimming pared 4 bases from V and 1 base from J, leaving 11 bases between. This CDR3 reads CASSKPGDSYEQYF. The DNA of the CDR3 is TGTGCCAGTAGTAAGCCCGGGGATTCCTACGAGCAGTACTTC.

CDR3 protein: CASTTKAGGYYEQYF. Here the CDR3 DNA reads TGTGCCAGCACAACAAAAGCGGGCGGGTACTACGAGCAGTACTTC. The chain has TRBV27 and TRBJ2-7, with a weak D call TRBD2 (6 bases). Trimming removed 7 bases at V and 3 bases at J, with 19 bases between. CDR1 MNHEY and CDR2 SMNVEV come from the germline V gene (reference sequence). The CDR3 totals 15 residues.

This chain joins TRBV4-3 and TRBJ2-7; 11 bases agree with TRBD1. With 3 bases clipped from V and 6 bases from J, the junction kept 4 bases outside the gene matches. Germline CDR1 LGHNA, CDR2 YSLEER. The CDR3 is made up of 14 amino acids. The CDR3 region is CASSQGQGGLEQYF. As DNA, the CDR3 is TGCGCCAGCAGCCAGGGACAGGGGGGCCTCGAGCAGTACTTC.